A selection of T cell receptor beta chains follows, all from one sample in a study of blood T cells in healthy people across ages. TCRdb analysed the 5' RACE reads with MiXCR anew, one entry per CDR3 protein. The sample has hundreds of thousands of distinct CDR3 sequences; around 38% are singletons. Sequenced material: blood. Receptors were obtained from an elderly man in good health. Each CDR3 is given with its conserved first and last residue. The D gene is left open where the match is weak. Expanded clones are given a class, and other clones once, few, many or no size at all.

.	.	TRBJ2-1	TRBV19	TGTGCCAGTAGTATAGAGGGAACCTACAATGAGCAGTTCTTC	CASSIEGTYNEQFF
.	.	TRBJ1-2	TRBV7-2	TGTGCCAGCAGCTTGTTTAGCTATGGCTACACCTTC	CASSLFSYGYTF
.	.	TRBJ2-3	TRBV4-1	TGCGCCAGCAGCCAAGATTCGAAATCCCAGTATTTT	CASSQDSKSQYF
.	.	TRBJ1-5	TRBV4-3	TGCGCCAGCAGCCAAGGAGGGTGGAGTCAGCCCCAGCATTTT	CASSQGGWSQPQHF
many	TRBD2	TRBJ2-5	TRBV10-3	TGTGCCATCAGTGAGGAGTCTAGCGGGAGGGGAGGGACCCAGTACTTC	CAISEESSGRGGTQYF
.	.	TRBJ2-3	TRBV7-3	TGTGCCAGCAGCTTAGGTTTGTCGGGAGTAGCAGATACGCAGTATTTT	CASSLGLSGVADTQYF
few	.	TRBJ2-7	TRBV2	TGTGCCAGCAAATATGCGGGAACAACCTACGAGCAGTACTTC	CASKYAGTTYEQYF
once	.	TRBJ2-1	TRBV30	TGTGCCTGGAGTGGCGACTTAACGGGCAATGAGCAGTTCTTC	CAWSGDLTGNEQFF
few	TRBD2	TRBJ2-1	TRBV20-1	TGCAGTGCTAGAGGGACTAGGAGGTTCACGGGTGAGCAGTTCTTC	CSARGTRRFTGEQFF
.	.	TRBJ1-5	TRBV15	TGTGCCACCAGCAGAGATCTCGGGGGGGCTCGGAGCAATCAGCCCCAGCATTTT	CATSRDLGGARSNQPQHF
few	TRBD1	TRBJ2-7	TRBV5-5	TGTGCCAGCAGCTTTGGACAGGATTGGGCCTACGAGCAGTACTTC	CASSFGQDWAYEQYF
few	.	TRBJ2-7	TRBV11-2	TGTGCCAGCAGCTTAGGGTCTACCTCCTACGAGCAGTACTTC	CASSLGSTSYEQYF
.	.	TRBJ1-5	TRBV20-1	TGCAGTGCTAGCGGAGTAGGGTCGGGTCAGCCCCAGCATTTT	CSASGVGSGQPQHF
few	.	TRBJ2-5	TRBV14	TGTGCCAGCAGCCAAGGTCAGAACTCCCGAGAGACCCAGTACTTC	CASSQGQNSRETQYF
.	.	TRBJ2-3	TRBV6-2/TRBV6-3	TGTGCCAGCCGGGACCGACGCACAGATACGCAGTATTTT	CASRDRRTDTQYF
.	.	TRBJ2-7	TRBV7-3	TGTGCCAGCAGCTTAATGGGGCGGCAGTGCTACGAGCAGTACTTC	CASSLMGRQCYEQYF
.	TRBD2	TRBJ2-1	TRBV5-1	TGCGCCAGCAGCTTGGGAGCGGGGGGCCAGACCAATGAGCAGTTCTTC	CASSLGAGGQTNEQFF
.	.	TRBJ2-7	TRBV10-2	TGCGCCAGCAGTGAGTTTTCGGGGTTGTCCTACGAGCAGTACTTC	CASSEFSGLSYEQYF
.	.	TRBJ2-3	TRBV25-1	TGTGCCAGCAGCACATCTAGGCGTATCTCAGATACGCAGTATTTT	CASSTSRRISDTQYF
few	TRBD1	TRBJ2-3	TRBV11-3	TGTGCCAGCAGCTTATCTGGACAGGGGAGGCCAGATACGCAGTATTTT	CASSLSGQGRPDTQYF
.	TRBD1	TRBJ2-7	TRBV6-7	TGTGCCAGCAGTTACACAACGGACAGGGCGTACGAGCAGTACTTC	CASSYTTDRAYEQYF
.	.	TRBJ1-2	TRBV7-9	TGTGCCAGCAGCTCAGCGCGGACCATACCGGTATTCGATGGCTACACCTTC	CASSSARTIPVFDGYTF
.	.	TRBJ2-7	TRBV6-2/TRBV6-3	TGTGCCAGCATGGAGGGGGGGAACGAGCAGTACTTC	CASMEGGNEQYF